This T cell receptor (beta chain) was recovered during a study of T cell changes during pregnancy in multiple sclerosis. This CDR3 contains 15 residues. The junction had 2 bases not matched to a gene; V was cut back by 4 bases and J by 1 base. Germline values: CDR1 MNHNS, CDR2 SASEGT. Sequencing was performed with immunoSEQ multiplex PCR; in TCRdb, only in-frame clones are kept and a portion is missing. The data hold about 44,000 clones, with roughly 92% observed a single time. The sequencing used CD4+ T cells from peripheral blood mononuclear cells, collected in the first trimester of pregnancy. The TCR comes from a female donor with multiple sclerosis, enrolled in a pregnancy study. The J gene is TRBJ2-1, the V gene TRBV6-1; 9 bases agree with TRBD1. The CDR3 DNA is TGTGCCAGCAGTGCACAGGGGGCTTCCTACAATGAGCAGTTCTTC. Protein: CASSAQGASYNEQFF.